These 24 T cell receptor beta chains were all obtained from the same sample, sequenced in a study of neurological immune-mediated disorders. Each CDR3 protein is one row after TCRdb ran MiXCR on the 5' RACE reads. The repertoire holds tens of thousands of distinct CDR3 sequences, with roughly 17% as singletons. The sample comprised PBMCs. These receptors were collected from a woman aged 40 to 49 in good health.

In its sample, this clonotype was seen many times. CDR3 amino acids: CASSVEGNYGYTF. CDR3 in DNA: TGTGCCAGCAGTGTAGAAGGGAACTATGGCTACACCTTC. V gene TRBV2 combines with J gene TRBJ1-2; D is ambiguous. The V end lost 4 bases, the J end lost 2 bases, and 8 bases lay between the germline ends. The germline gives CDR1 SNHLY, CDR2 FYNNEI. The CDR3 runs to 13 residues.

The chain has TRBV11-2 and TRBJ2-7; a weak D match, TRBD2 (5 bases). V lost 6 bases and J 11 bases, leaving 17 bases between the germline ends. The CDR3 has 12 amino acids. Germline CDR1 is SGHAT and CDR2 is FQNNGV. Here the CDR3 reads CASSPSPTEEYF. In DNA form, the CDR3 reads TGTGCCAGCAGTCCCAGTCCAACGGAGGAGTACTTC.

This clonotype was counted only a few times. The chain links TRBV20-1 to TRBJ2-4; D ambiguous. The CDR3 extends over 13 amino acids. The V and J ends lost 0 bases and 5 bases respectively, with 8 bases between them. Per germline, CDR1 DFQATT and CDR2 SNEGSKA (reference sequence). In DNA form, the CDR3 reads TGCAGTGCTAGAGAGGCAGACGAAAACATTCAGTACTTC. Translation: CSAREADENIQYF.

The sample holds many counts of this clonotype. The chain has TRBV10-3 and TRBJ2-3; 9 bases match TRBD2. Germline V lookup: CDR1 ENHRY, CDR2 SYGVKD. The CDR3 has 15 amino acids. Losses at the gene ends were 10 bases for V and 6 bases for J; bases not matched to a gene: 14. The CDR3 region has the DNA TGTGCCACCCGTGGCGGCGGGGGGGCAAAGGATACGCAGTATTTT. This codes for CATRGGGGAKDTQYF.

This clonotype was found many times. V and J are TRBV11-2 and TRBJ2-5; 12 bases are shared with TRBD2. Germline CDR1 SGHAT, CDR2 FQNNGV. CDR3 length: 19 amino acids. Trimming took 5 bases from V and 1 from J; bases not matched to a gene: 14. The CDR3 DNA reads TGTGCCAGCAGCCCCAGGGGGGGTTGGACTAGCGGGGCCCAAGAGACCCAGTACTTC. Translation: CASSPRGGWTSGAQETQYF.

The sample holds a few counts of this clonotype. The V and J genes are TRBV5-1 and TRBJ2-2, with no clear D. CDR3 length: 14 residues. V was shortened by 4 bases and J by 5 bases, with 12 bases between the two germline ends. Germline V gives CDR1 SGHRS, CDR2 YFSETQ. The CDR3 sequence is CASSGRESTGELFF. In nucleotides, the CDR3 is TGCGCCAGCAGCGGTAGGGAAAGTACCGGGGAGCTGTTTTTT.

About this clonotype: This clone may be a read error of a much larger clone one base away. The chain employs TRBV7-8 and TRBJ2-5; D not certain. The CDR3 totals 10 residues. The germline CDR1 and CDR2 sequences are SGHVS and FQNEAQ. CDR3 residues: CSSSWPPQYF. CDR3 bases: TGTTCCAGCAGCTGGCCCCCCCAGTACTTC. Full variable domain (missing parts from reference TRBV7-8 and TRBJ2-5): GAGVSQSPRYKVAKRGQDVALRCDPISGHVSLFWYQQALGQGPEFLTYFQNEAQLDKSGLPSDRFFAERPEGSVSTLKIQRTQQEDSAVYLCSSSWPPQYFGPGTRLLVL.

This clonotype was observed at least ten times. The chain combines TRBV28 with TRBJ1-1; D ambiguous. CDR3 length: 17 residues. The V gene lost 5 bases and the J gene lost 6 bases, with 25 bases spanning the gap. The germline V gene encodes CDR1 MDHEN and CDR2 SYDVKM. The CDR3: CASSLILRMEKGAEAFF. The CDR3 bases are TGTGCCAGCAGTCTGATCCTCCGCATGGAAAAGGGAGCTGAAGCTTTCTTT.

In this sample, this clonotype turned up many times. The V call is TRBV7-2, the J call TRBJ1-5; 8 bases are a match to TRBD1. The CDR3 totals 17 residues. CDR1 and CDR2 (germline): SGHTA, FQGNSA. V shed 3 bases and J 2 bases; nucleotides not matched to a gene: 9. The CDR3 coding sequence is TGTGCCAGCAGCTTGGGTCGACAGGGGACCCGCAATCAGCCCCAGCATTTT. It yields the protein CASSLGRQGTRNQPQHF. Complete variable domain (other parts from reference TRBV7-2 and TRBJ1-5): GAGVSQSPSNKVTEKGKDVELRCDPISGHTALYWYRQSLGQGLEFLIYFQGNSAPDKSGLPSDRFSAERTGGSVSTLTIQRTQQEDSAVYLCASSLGRQGTRNQPQHFGDGTRLSIL.

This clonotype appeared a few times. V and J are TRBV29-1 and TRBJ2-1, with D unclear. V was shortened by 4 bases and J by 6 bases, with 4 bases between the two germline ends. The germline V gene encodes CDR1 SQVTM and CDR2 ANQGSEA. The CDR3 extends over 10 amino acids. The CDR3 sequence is CSVVFNEQFF. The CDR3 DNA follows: TGCAGCGTTGTTTTCAATGAGCAGTTCTTC.

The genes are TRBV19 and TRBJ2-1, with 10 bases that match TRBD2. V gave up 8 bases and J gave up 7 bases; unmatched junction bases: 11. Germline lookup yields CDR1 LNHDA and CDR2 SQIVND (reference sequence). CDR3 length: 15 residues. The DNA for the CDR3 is TGTGCCAGTGCCGCAGCGGGGGGGCCGGGGAATGAGCAGTTCTTC. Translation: CASAAAGGPGNEQFF.

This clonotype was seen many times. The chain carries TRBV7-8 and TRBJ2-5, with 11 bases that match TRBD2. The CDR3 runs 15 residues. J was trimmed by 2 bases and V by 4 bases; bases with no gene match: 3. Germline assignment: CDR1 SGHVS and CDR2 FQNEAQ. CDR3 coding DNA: TGTGCCAGCAGCTCTAGCGGGGGGCCACAAGAGACCCAGTACTTC. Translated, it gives CASSSSGGPQETQYF.

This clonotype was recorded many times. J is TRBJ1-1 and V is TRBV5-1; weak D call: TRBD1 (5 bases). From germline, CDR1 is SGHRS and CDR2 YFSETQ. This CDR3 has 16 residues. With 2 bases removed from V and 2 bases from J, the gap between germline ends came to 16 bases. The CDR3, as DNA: TGCGCCAGCAGCTTTGGGGGGTCCCGTCTAAACACTGAAGCTTTCTTT. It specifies CASSFGGSRLNTEAFF.

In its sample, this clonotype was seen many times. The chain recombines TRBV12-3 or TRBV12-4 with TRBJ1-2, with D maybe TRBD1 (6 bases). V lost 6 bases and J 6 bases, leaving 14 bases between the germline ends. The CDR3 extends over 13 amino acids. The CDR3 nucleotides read TGTGCCAGCAGAACTACAGGGAGGGATGGCTACACCTTC. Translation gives CASRTTGRDGYTF.

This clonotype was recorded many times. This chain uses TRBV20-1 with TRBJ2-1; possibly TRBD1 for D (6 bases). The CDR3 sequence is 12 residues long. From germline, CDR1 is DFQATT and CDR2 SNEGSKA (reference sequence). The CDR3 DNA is TGCACCCCTCGGACAGATGAGGGTGAGCAGTTCTTC. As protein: CTPRTDEGEQFF.

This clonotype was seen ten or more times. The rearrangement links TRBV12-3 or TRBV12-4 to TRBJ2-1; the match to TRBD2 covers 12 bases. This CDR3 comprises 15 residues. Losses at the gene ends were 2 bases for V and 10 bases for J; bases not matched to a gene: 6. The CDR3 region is CASSLLAGGLSEQFF. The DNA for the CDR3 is TGTGCCAGCAGTTTACTAGCGGGGGGGCTTAGCGAGCAGTTCTTC.

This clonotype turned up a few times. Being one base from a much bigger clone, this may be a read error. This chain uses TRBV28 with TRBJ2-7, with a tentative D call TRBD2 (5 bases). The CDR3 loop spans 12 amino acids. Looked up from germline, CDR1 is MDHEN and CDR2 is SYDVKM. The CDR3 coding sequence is TGTGCCAGCAGTTTAAAGTCCGGGGAGCGGTACGTC. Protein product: CASSLKSGERYV.

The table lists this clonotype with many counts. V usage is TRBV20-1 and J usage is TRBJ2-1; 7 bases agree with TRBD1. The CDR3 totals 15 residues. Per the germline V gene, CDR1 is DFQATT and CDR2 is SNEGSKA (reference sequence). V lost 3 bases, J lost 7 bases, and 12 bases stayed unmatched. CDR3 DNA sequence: TGCAGTGCTAGGGGGCCGACAGGGCTTATGAATGAGCAGTTCTTC. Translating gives CSARGPTGLMNEQFF.

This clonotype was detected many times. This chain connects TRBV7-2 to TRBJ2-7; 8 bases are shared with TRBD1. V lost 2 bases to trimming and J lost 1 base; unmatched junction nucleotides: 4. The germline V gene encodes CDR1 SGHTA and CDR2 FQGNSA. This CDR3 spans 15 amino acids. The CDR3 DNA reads TGTGCCAGCAGCTTAAGGGGGACAGGTTCCTACGAGCAGTACTTC. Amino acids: CASSLRGTGSYEQYF. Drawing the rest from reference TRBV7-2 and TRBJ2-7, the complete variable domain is GAGVSQSPSNKVTEKGKDVELRCDPISGHTALYWYRQSLGQGLEFLIYFQGNSAPDKSGLPSDRFSAERTGGSVSTLTIQRTQQEDSAVYLCASSLRGTGSYEQYFGPGTRLTVT.

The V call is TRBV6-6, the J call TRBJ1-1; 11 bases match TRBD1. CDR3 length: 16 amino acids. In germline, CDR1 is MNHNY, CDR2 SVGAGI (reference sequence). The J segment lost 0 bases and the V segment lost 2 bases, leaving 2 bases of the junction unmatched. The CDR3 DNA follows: TGTGCCAGCAGTTACGGGACAGGGGGACTGAACACTGAAGCTTTCTTT. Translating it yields CASSYGTGGLNTEAFF.

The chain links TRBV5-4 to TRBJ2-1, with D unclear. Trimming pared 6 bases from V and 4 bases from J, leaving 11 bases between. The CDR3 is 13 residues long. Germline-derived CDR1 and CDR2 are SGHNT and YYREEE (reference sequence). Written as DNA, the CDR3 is TGTGCCAGCACCCCCCCCGGGTACAATGAGCAGTTCTTC. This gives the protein CASTPPGYNEQFF.

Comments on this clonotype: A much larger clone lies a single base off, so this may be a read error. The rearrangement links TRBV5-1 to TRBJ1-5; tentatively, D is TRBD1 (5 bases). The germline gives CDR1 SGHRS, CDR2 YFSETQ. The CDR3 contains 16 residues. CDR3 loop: CSSSLDGGYSNQPQHF. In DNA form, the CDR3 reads TGCTCCAGCAGCTTGGATGGGGGGTATAGCAATCAGCCCCAGCATTTT. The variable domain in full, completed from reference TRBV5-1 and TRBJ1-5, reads KAGVTQTPRYLIKTRGQQVTLSCSPISGHRSVSWYQQTPGQGLQFLFEYFSETQRNKGNFPGRFSGRQFSNSRSEMNVSTLELGDSALYLCSSSLDGGYSNQPQHFGDGTRLSIL.

CDR3 in amino acids: CASSDQTGGYGYTF. CDR3 coding DNA: TGCGCCAGCAGCGACCAGACAGGGGGCTATGGCTACACCTTC. The chain is built from TRBV5-1 and TRBJ1-2, with 9 bases aligning to TRBD1. The germline V gene has CDR1 SGHRS and CDR2 YFSETQ. The CDR3 is made up of 14 amino acids. V dropped 4 bases and J dropped 4; count of bases not matched to a gene: 5.

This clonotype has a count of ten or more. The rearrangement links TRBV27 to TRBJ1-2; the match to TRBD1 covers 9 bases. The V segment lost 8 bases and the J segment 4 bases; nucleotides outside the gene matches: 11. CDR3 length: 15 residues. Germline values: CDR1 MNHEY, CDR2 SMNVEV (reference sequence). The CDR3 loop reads CASSIGTGSSYGYTF. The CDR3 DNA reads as TGTGCCAGCTCGATTGGGACAGGGTCGAGCTATGGCTACACCTTC.